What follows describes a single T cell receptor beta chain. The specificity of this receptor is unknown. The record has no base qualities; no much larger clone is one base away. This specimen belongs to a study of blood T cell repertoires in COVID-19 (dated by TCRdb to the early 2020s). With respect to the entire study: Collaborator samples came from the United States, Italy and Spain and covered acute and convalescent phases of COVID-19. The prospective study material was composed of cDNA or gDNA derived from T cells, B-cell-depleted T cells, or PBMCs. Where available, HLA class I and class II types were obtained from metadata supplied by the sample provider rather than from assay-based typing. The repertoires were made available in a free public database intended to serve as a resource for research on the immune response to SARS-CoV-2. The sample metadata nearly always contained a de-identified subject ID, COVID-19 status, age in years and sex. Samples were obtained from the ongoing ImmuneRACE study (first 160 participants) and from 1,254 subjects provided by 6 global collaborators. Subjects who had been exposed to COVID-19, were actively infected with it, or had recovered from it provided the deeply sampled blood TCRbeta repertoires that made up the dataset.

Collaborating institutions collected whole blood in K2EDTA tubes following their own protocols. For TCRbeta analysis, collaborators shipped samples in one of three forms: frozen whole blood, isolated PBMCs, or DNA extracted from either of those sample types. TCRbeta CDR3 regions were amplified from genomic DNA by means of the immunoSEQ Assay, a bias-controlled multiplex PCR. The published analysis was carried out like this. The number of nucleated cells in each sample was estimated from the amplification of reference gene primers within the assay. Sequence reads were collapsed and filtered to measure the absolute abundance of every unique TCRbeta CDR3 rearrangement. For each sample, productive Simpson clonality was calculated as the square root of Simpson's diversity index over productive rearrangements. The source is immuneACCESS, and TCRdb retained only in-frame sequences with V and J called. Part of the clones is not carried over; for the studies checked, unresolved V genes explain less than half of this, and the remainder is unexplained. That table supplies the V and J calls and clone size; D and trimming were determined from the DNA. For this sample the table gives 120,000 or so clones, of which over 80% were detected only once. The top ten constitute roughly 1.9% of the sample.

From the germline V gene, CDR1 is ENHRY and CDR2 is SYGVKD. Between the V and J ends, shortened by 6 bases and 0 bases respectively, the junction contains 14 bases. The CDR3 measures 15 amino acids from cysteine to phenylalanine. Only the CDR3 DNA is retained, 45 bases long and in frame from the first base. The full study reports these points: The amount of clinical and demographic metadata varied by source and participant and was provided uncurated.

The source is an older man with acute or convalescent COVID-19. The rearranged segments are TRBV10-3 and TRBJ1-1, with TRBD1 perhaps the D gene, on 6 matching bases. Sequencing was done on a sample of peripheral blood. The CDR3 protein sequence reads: CAIRGVTGMNTEAFF. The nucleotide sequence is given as TGTGCCATCAGGGGTGTCACAGGGATGAACACTGAAGCTTTCTTT.